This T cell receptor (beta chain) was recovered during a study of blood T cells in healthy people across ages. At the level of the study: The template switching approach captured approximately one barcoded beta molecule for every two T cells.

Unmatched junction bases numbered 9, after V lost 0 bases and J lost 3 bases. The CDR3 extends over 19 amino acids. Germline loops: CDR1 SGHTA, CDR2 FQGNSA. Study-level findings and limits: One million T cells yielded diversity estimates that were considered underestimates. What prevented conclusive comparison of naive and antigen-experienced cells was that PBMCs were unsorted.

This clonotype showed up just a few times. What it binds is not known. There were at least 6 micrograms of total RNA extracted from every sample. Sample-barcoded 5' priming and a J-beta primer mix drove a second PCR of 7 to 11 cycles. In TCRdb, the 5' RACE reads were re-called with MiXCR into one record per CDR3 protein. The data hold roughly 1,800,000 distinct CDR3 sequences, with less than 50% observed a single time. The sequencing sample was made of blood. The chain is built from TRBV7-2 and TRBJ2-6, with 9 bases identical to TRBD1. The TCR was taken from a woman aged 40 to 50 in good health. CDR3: CASSLAGTGKYFGANVLTF. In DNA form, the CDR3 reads TGTGCCAGCAGCTTAGCCGGGACAGGGAAATATTTTGGGGCCAACGTCCTGACTTTC.